This T cell receptor beta chain was identified in a study of tissue T cells after allogeneic stem cell transplantation. The study's findings and limits: Sampling depth was limited, and the cohort was small and clinically varied. Anatomically similar tissues had similar TCR repertoires within each patient. Motif-based clustering found tissue-specific repertoire signatures shared across patients, though few clones were shared.

As to this clone: Its antigen remains unknown.

V was clipped by 4 bases and J by 7 bases; unmatched bases: 13. Germline CDR1 MNHEY, CDR2 SVGAGI. The CDR3 consists of 15 residues. Autopsy tissues spanned esophagus to rectum, liver, skin, and lymphoid organs including spleen. The assay was immunoSEQ multiplex PCR, and TCRdb's table has in-frame clones only and misses some. The table shows a few thousand clones, with around 63% occurring only once. The TCR originated in a male donor at least 60 years old with lung cancer. The rearrangement uses TRBV6-5 and TRBJ2-7; 7 bases fit TRBD2. The source material was tissue from the ileum, sampled at autopsy. The CDR3: CASSSQGGGSMEQYF. CDR3 in DNA: TGTGCCAGCAGTTCCCAGGGTGGCGGGAGCATGGAGCAGTACTTC.